This TCR beta chain is drawn from a study of blood T cell repertoires in COVID-19. About the study: Both acute and convalescent COVID-19 samples were obtained from the United States, Italy and Spain.

Trimming left V 4 bases short and J 3 bases short, with 9 bases between. Germline CDR1 and CDR2: LNHDA and SQIVND (reference sequence). The CDR3 runs 13 residues. Libraries were prepared by immunoSEQ multiplex PCR; TCRdb keeps only in-frame clonotypes and omits some of them. The repertoire consists of 270,000 or so clones, with roughly nine tenths occurring once and the leading ten covering approximately 12%. Material: peripheral blood. The rearrangement joins TRBV19 to TRBJ1-2; D not certain. The source is a woman aged 30 to 39 with COVID-19, enrolled during active disease. DNA of the CDR3: TGTGCCAGTAGTAAGGCGGATTACTATGGCTACACCTTC. Translated, it gives CASSKADYYGYTF.